Listed here are 23 T cell receptor beta chains from one sample, sequenced in a study of T-cell memory formation after mild COVID-19. TCRdb re-derived calls from the 5' RACE reads in MiXCR, one entry per CDR3 protein. The top ten hold around 13% of the sample, which has under 700,000 distinct CDR3 sequences, about 20% seen once. The sequenced sample was PBMCs or a T cell subset sorted from them (not recorded which). Every receptor here comes from an adult woman who had mild COVID-19 (a few samples of this study predate the infection). Cell type and time point are not known.

The chain uses TRBV12-3 or TRBV12-4 and TRBJ2-3; D is perhaps TRBD1 (6 bases). Between the trimmed V and J ends, which lost 6 bases and 1 base, there was a span of 17 bases. This CDR3 is 16 amino acids long. For the CDR3, the DNA is TGTGCCAGCAGCTCCCCTTACAGGGAAGGCACAGATACGCAGTATTTT. Translating it yields CASSSPYREGTDTQYF.

The chain carries TRBV24-1 and TRBJ2-6; D perhaps matches TRBD1 (5 bases). In germline, CDR1 is KGHDR, CDR2 SFDVKD. V lost 3 bases to trimming and J lost 1 base, with 6 bases between them. The CDR3 covers 15 residues. Here the CDR3 reads CATSDRQSGANVLTF. CDR3 nucleotides: TGTGCCACCAGTGATCGACAGTCTGGGGCCAACGTCCTGACTTTC.

V is TRBV18 and J is TRBJ2-2; maybe TRBD1 (5 bases). Per germline, CDR1 KGHSH and CDR2 LQKENI. The ends were cut back, 1 base at V and 4 bases at J, with 10 bases in the middle. The CDR3 is made up of 15 amino acids. The CDR3 loop is CASSPRGTGTGELFF. The CDR3 coding sequence is TGTGCCAGCTCACCACGAGGTACAGGCACCGGGGAGCTGTTTTTT.

This clonotype was detected only a few times. This chain joins TRBV11-1 and TRBJ1-1; the D is unclear. Germline V gene lookup returns CDR1 SGHAT and CDR2 FQDESV (reference sequence). The CDR3 spans 16 residues. V lost 0 bases to trimming and J lost 4 bases, with 15 bases between them. CDR3 protein: CASSLAPKGTSTEAFF. As DNA, the CDR3 is TGTGCCAGCAGCTTAGCGCCTAAGGGTACGAGCACTGAAGCTTTCTTT.

This clonotype has a count of ten or more. This rearrangement joins TRBV7-6 to TRBJ2-2; D may be TRBD1 (5 bases). V gave up 1 base and J gave up 5 bases, with 8 bases separating them. The CDR3 spans 14 residues. From germline, CDR1 is SGHVS and CDR2 FNYEAQ. The CDR3 protein is CASSLGAGTGELFF. The CDR3 nucleotides are TGTGCCAGCAGCTTAGGAGCAGGGACCGGGGAGCTGTTTTTT.

This chain uses TRBV4-1 with TRBJ1-5; no definite D call. The V end was cut by 0 bases, the J end by 3 bases, with 15 bases between. The CDR3 loop spans 17 amino acids. CDR1 is MGHRA, CDR2 YSYEKL, per germline. In nucleotides, the CDR3 is TGCGCCAGCAGCCAAGATCGCCTAGGTCATAACAATCAGCCCCAGCATTTT. It is translated as CASSQDRLGHNNQPQHF.

This chain uses TRBV20-1 with TRBJ1-1, with 9 bases aligning to TRBD1. This CDR3 spans 17 amino acids. The V gene end was trimmed by 1 base and the J gene end by 5 bases; junction bases not matched to a gene: 14. Per the germline V gene, CDR1 is DFQATT and CDR2 is SNEGSKA (reference sequence). The CDR3 loop is CSARVQGARSPGTEAFF. The CDR3 DNA reads TGCAGTGCTAGAGTACAGGGGGCGCGATCACCGGGGACTGAAGCTTTCTTT.

The V call is TRBV5-1, the J call TRBJ2-3, with no clear D. The germline V gene has CDR1 SGHRS and CDR2 YFSETQ. Trimming removed 0 bases from V and 7 bases from J, with 15 bases in between. This CDR3 is built from 15 residues. Here the CDR3 reads CASSLGPSDQNTQYF. The CDR3 DNA reads as TGCGCCAGCAGCTTGGGCCCTTCCGACCAGAATACGCAGTATTTT. Full variable domain (missing parts from reference TRBV5-1 and TRBJ2-3): KAGVTQTPRYLIKTRGQQVTLSCSPISGHRSVSWYQQTPGQGLQFLFEYFSETQRNKGNFPGRFSGRQFSNSRSEMNVSTLELGDSALYLCASSLGPSDQNTQYFGPGTRLTVL.

This clonotype was seen only a few times. J is TRBJ1-6 and V is TRBV5-6; a weak D match, TRBD1 (6 bases). Per germline, CDR1 SGHDT and CDR2 YYEEEE. The CDR3 length is 18 residues. The ends were cut back, 1 base at V and 10 bases at J, with 24 bases in the middle. The CDR3 nucleotides are TGTGCCAGCAGCTTGCGGGGGCTGTCCCCGGGGCGGCGATCACCCCTCCACTTT. This codes for CASSLRGLSPGRRSPLHF.

This clonotype occurred a few times. The chain combines TRBV7-2 with TRBJ2-7; 9 bases fit TRBD2. The V segment lost 5 bases and the J segment 0 bases; nucleotides outside the gene matches: 5. The length of the CDR3 is 15 residues. CDR1 and CDR2 from the germline V gene are SGHTA and FQGNSA. The CDR3 DNA is TGTGCCAGCAGCCATCCGGGACTAGCCTCCTACGAGCAGTACTTC. As protein: CASSHPGLASYEQYF.

This clonotype was detected ten times or more. The chain couples TRBV7-6 to TRBJ2-5; TRBD2 matches 10 bases. J was trimmed by 5 bases and V by 3 bases; bases with no gene match: 9. Germline-derived CDR1 and CDR2 are SGHVS and FNYEAQ. This CDR3 is 16 amino acids long. As DNA, the CDR3 is TGTGCCAGCAGCTTGTGGGGACTAGCGAGATCGGAGACCCAGTACTTC. Its translation: CASSLWGLARSETQYF.

This clonotype was seen a handful of times. This chain uses TRBV12-3 or TRBV12-4 with TRBJ1-3; possible D gene TRBD1, 5 bases. V lost 6 bases and J lost 0, with 12 bases in between. There are 15 residues in the CDR3. Here the CDR3 DNA reads TGTGCCAGCAGGTCACAGGACATCTCTGGAAACACCATATATTTT. Its protein product is CASRSQDISGNTIYF.

There are many counts of this clonotype. The chain has TRBV23-1 and TRBJ2-7; D may be TRBD1 or TRBD2 (5 bases each). TRBV23-1 is labeled an ORF, and its function is uncertain. V lost 0 bases, J lost 2 bases, and 8 bases lay in between. CDR3 length: 14 amino acids. This CDR3 is CASSQSRGPYEQYF. DNA of the CDR3: TGCGCCAGCAGTCAATCCCGGGGCCCCTACGAGCAGTACTTC.

This clonotype was counted between two and nine times. The J gene is TRBJ1-2, the V gene TRBV6-5, with D unresolved. The CDR3 consists of 13 residues. Germline values: CDR1 MNHEY, CDR2 SVGAGI. Trimming took off 6 bases at V and 8 bases at J, with 16 bases between the two ends. CDR3 in amino acids: CASRPRPGSGYTF. As DNA, the CDR3 is TGTGCCAGCAGACCCCGCCCGGGGAGCGGCTACACCTTC.

V gene TRBV7-2 combines with J gene TRBJ1-1; D call uncertain. Germline V gives CDR1 SGHTA, CDR2 FQGNSA. The CDR3 sequence is 13 residues long. The V end was cut by 7 bases, the J end by 11 bases, with 20 bases between. In nucleotides, the CDR3 is TGTGCCAGCAACGAGTTAGAAAAAACTAAGGCTTTCTTT. Its protein is CASNELEKTKAFF.

The V gene is TRBV30, the J gene TRBJ2-5; D gene ambiguous. Trimming took 5 bases from V and 3 from J, leaving 7 bases between them. CDR1 is GTSNPN and CDR2 is SVGIG in the germline V gene (reference sequence). The CDR3 totals 11 residues. In nucleotides, the CDR3 is TGTGCCTGGGGCTCCGAAGAGACCCAGTACTTC. This translates into CAWGSEETQYF.

This clonotype turned up a few times. The chain uses TRBV24-1 and TRBJ2-1; 9 bases fit TRBD2. Germline CDR1 is KGHDR and CDR2 is SFDVKD. The length of the CDR3 is 17 residues. Trimming took 3 bases from V and 4 from J; bases not matched to a gene: 9. CDR3 sequence (DNA): TGTGCCACCAGTGATCCGTCCAGCGGGGGGAAATACAATGAGCAGTTCTTC. Its protein product is CATSDPSSGGKYNEQFF.

The gene calls are TRBV20-1 and TRBJ1-2, with D unclear. The CDR3 is made up of 14 amino acids. Trimming removed 0 bases at V and 0 bases at J, with 8 bases between. Germline loops: CDR1 DFQATT, CDR2 SNEGSKA (reference sequence). The CDR3 loop reads CSARDLGANYGYTF. Here the CDR3 DNA reads TGCAGTGCTAGAGATCTGGGAGCTAACTATGGCTACACCTTC.

Only a few counts were recorded for this clonotype. The chain recombines TRBV25-1 with TRBJ2-3; D is uncertain. From germline, CDR1 is MGHDK and CDR2 SYGVNS. V lost 0 bases, J lost 5 bases, and 9 bases lay in between. CDR3 length equals 14 residues. CDR3 coding DNA: TGTGCCAGCAGTGAATATTCAGGACGAGATACGCAGTATTTT. Its protein is CASSEYSGRDTQYF.

The chain is built from TRBV20-1 and TRBJ1-4; TRBD1 might be the D (5 bases). CDR3 length: 14 amino acids. Trimming shortened V by 5 bases and J by 6 bases, and 16 bases separated the two germline ends. Germline CDR1 reads DFQATT; CDR2 reads SNEGSKA (reference sequence). CDR3: CSALGARADEKLFF. CDR3 DNA sequence: TGCAGTGCTTTAGGGGCCCGGGCGGATGAAAAACTGTTTTTT.

This sequence joins TRBV7-9 and TRBJ2-5; 10 bases line up with TRBD1. CDR3 length equals 15 residues. Germline CDR1 and CDR2: SEHNR and FQNEAQ (reference sequence). V lost 2 bases, J lost 5 bases, and 5 bases stayed unmatched. CDR3 sequence: CASSLMGQGIETQYF. The CDR3 DNA follows: TGTGCCAGCAGCTTAATGGGACAGGGGATCGAGACCCAGTACTTC.

The chain employs TRBV4-2 and TRBJ2-7, with D perhaps TRBD1 or TRBD2 (5 bases each). Germline-derived CDR1 and CDR2 are LGHNA and YNFKEQ. The CDR3 is 16 residues long. The V and J ends lost 4 bases and 2 bases respectively, with 18 bases between them. The CDR3 spells CASSPQVLGPAYEQYF. The CDR3 nucleotides are TGTGCCAGCAGCCCGCAAGTATTGGGACCTGCCTACGAGCAGTACTTC.

The chain combines TRBV21-1 with TRBJ2-7. TRBV21-1 is a documented pseudogene. The CDR3 has 15 amino acids. The CDR3 region is CASSKEWPGSYEQYF. The CDR3 coding sequence is TGTGCCAGCAGCAAAGAGTGGCCGGGCTCCTACGAGCAGTACTTC.